One and the same sample provided the 10 T cell receptor beta chains below, sequenced in a study of control samples from healthy donors and cancer patients (dated by TCRdb to 2018 to 2021). Library preparation employed the immunoSEQ multiplex PCR assay. What TCRdb holds here is the immuneACCESS table cut down to in-frame rearrangements. Part of the clones is not present; checked against another copy, under half of the missing clones reflect an unresolved V gene, and the others are unexplained. A total of about 170,000 clones appear in this sample, about 94% of them only once. The ten largest clones represent over 4% of the sample. Specimen: blood. These receptors were collected from a woman aged 55-69 years in good health.

The CDR3 sequence: CASSLGRSMNTEAFF. The CDR3, as DNA: TGCGCCAGCAGCTTGGGCAGGAGCATGAACACTGAAGCTTTCTTT. The V call is TRBV5-1, the J call TRBJ1-1; D gene ambiguous. Germline CDR1 reads SGHRS; CDR2 reads YFSETQ. The CDR3 sequence is 15 residues long. Trimming took 0 bases from V and 0 from J, leaving 9 bases between them.

The chain employs TRBV27 and TRBJ1-2; no firm D call. Between the trimmed V and J ends, which lost 3 bases and 7 bases, there was a span of 15 bases. The CDR3 extends over 14 amino acids. CDR1 MNHEY and CDR2 SMNVEV come from the germline V gene (reference sequence). In nucleotides, the CDR3 is TGTGCCAGCAGTTTTACAGACCAGTCCTCTGGCTACACCTTC. Its translation: CASSFTDQSSGYTF.

The rearrangement links TRBV2 to TRBJ1-5, with D uncertain. In germline, CDR1 is SNHLY, CDR2 FYNNEI. The CDR3 loop spans 12 amino acids. Trimming removed 5 bases at V and 7 bases at J, with 9 bases between. The CDR3 nucleotides are TGTGCCAGCAGTTACACGAACCAGCCCCAGCATTTT. Its translation is CASSYTNQPQHF.

This chain links TRBV7-2 with TRBJ1-1; D unclear. Germline CDR1 SGHTA, CDR2 FQGNSA. V lost 0 bases and J 0 bases, leaving 8 bases between the germline ends. This CDR3 has 15 residues. CDR3 residues: CASSLAGSLNTEAFF. The CDR3 DNA reads as TGTGCCAGCAGCTTAGCGGGCAGCCTGAACACTGAAGCTTTCTTT.

This clone was counted a single time. CDR3 DNA sequence: TGCGCCAGCAGCCAAGATCCCAGCGGGGGGGCCGGGGAGCTGTTTTTT. Translating gives CASSQDPSGGAGELFF. This chain joins TRBV4-3 and TRBJ2-2, with 10 bases matching TRBD2. This CDR3 contains 16 residues. Unmatched junction bases numbered 4, after V lost 0 bases and J lost 6 bases. Germline values: CDR1 LGHNA, CDR2 YSLEER.

The chain is built from TRBV5-6 and TRBJ1-1; the D is unclear. The CDR3 is made up of 15 amino acids. V was pared by 5 bases and J by 0 bases, with 14 bases between. Germline V gene data show CDR1 as SGHDT and CDR2 as YYEEEE. The CDR3 coding sequence is TGTGCCAGCAGTAGGCGAACGACCTTGAACACTGAAGCTTTCTTT. This translates into CASSRRTTLNTEAFF.

This chain links TRBV20-1 with TRBJ1-3, with no clear D. Trimming pared 6 bases from V and 4 bases from J, leaving 7 bases between. The CDR3 consists of 11 residues. In germline, CDR1 is DFQATT, CDR2 SNEGSKA (reference sequence). CDR3: CSAASGNTIYF. The CDR3 nucleotides are TGCAGTGCGGCGTCGGGAAACACCATATATTTT.

This chain uses TRBV5-1 with TRBJ2-7; TRBD2 matches at 10 bases. Germline assignment: CDR1 SGHRS and CDR2 YFSETQ. This CDR3 is 14 amino acids long. With V trimmed by 1 base and J by 7 bases, 5 bases remained unmatched. CDR3 sequence: CASSLTSGAGEQYF. The CDR3 DNA follows: TGCGCCAGCAGCTTGACTAGCGGGGCGGGGGAGCAGTACTTC.

The chain is built from TRBV6-5 and TRBJ1-1, with D possibly matching TRBD1 (6 bases). Germline V gene sequence: CDR1 MNHEY, CDR2 SVGAGI. The V gene lost 1 base and the J gene lost 6 bases, with 9 bases spanning the gap. The CDR3 is 13 residues long. In DNA form, the CDR3 reads TGTGCCAGCAGTTACTGGGGGGCCGCTGAAGCTTTCTTT. It translates to CASSYWGAAEAFF.

The rearrangement joins TRBV7-9 to TRBJ1-5; D may be TRBD1 (6 bases). V was trimmed by 5 bases and J by 2 bases, leaving 13 bases between them. The CDR3 spans 15 residues. The V gene's germline CDR1 is SEHNR and CDR2 FQNEAQ (reference sequence). This chain's CDR3 is CASSGGTRGNQPQHF. DNA of the CDR3: TGTGCCAGCAGCGGGGGGACACGGGGCAATCAGCCCCAGCATTTT.